The 4 T cell receptor beta chains given below trace back to one sample, sequenced in a study of blood T cell repertoires in COVID-19. TCRdb keeps only in-frame clones here, not all; method: immunoSEQ multiplex PCR. Among about 94,000 clones listed, approximately 79% were seen once. Sequenced input: peripheral blood. All receptors derive from a man in his 70s with COVID-19, enrolled during active disease.

Many counts were recorded for this clone. The chain joins TRBV7-9 to TRBJ2-3; 9 nucleotides agree with TRBD1. Germline trimming cut 4 bases from V and 4 bases from J; bases unmatched to any gene: 6. Germline V gene data show CDR1 as SEHNR and CDR2 as FQNEAQ (reference sequence). The CDR3 is 15 amino acids. The CDR3 protein is CASSSSTGGADTQYF. CDR3 sequence (DNA): TGTGCCAGCAGCTCGTCGACAGGGGGGGCAGATACGCAGTATTTT.

V and J are TRBV18 and TRBJ2-2; D is perhaps TRBD2 (5 bases). Germline assignment: CDR1 KGHSH and CDR2 LQKENI. This CDR3 has 17 amino acids. The V end lost 6 bases, the J end lost 0 bases, and 17 bases lay between the germline ends. CDR3 bases: TGTGCCAGCTCCCCCTGGGTGGAGGCCGCGAACACCGGGGAGCTGTTTTTT. It specifies CASSPWVEAANTGELFF.

The rearrangement uses TRBV7-9 and TRBJ1-2; TRBD1 might be the D (5 bases). Germline values: CDR1 SEHNR, CDR2 FQNEAQ (reference sequence). This CDR3 contains 13 residues. The germline V and J ends were trimmed by 3 bases and 8 bases, with 13 bases remaining between them. The DNA for the CDR3 is TGTGCCAGCAGCTTTGGCAGGGAAGCGGGCTACACCTTC. This translates into CASSFGREAGYTF.

The chain recombines TRBV11-2 with TRBJ2-2; no firm D call. The CDR3 has 13 amino acids. CDR1 SGHAT and CDR2 FQNNGV come from the germline V gene. V was shortened by 1 base and J by 5 bases, with 5 bases between the two germline ends. The CDR3 protein is CASSLVGTGELFF. CDR3 bases: TGTGCCAGCAGCTTAGTCGGGACCGGGGAGCTGTTTTTT.